Here is one TCR beta chain with its context. As yet, its antigen is unknown. The sample comes from a study of CXCR3-negative and CXCR3-positive naive CD8 T cells. Whole-study findings and limits: Partially decreased CXCR3 expression was recorded after cryopreservation, and fresh PBMCs were used in most assays. Researchers reported similar TRBV-TRBJ usage in naive CXCR3-negative and CXCR3-positive cells, though memory differed. Naive subsets had comparable surface CD5; TCR strength was inferred from TRB CDR3 properties. Naive cells that were CXCR3-positive had more hydrophobic TRB CDR3s (compared with CXCR3-negative naive cells). Diversity proved comparably high across both naive subsets and much lower in memory CD8+ cells.

Preparation of TRB cDNA libraries relied on 5' RACE carrying UMI labels. TCRdb re-called the 5' RACE reads and gives one entry per CDR3 protein, without DNA. Its clone listing holds some 85,000 distinct CDR3 sequences. This CDR3 region has 13 residues. CDR1 and CDR2 (germline): MGHDK, SYGVNS. The clonotype comes from a human donor in good health. Some clones in this sample may be carry-over from other donors' samples. Sequencing used naive CXCR3+ CD8+ T cells from blood. Subset described: CD45RO-CCR7+CD27+CD95- naive CD8+ T cells expressing CXCR3 (TNR3+). The chain couples TRBV25-1 to TRBJ2-2. This chain's CDR3 is CASSGQNTGELFF.